The source of this T cell receptor (beta chain) is a study of blood T cell repertoires in COVID-19. About the research overall: COVID-19 samples collected from the United States, Italy and Spain covered acute and convalescent phases. In each case, the material was cDNA or gDNA derived from T cells, B-cell-depleted T cells, or PBMCs.

Authors' methods: Nucleated cell number was recorded as an estimate derived from reference gene primer amplification. This table comes from immunoSEQ multiplex PCR, and its TCRdb copy is limited to in-frame clones, with some not included. Clone size and V and J calls were adopted from that table, with D and trimming inferred from the DNA. This sample has 300,000 or so clones, with 89% found just once. Germline trimming cut 6 bases from V and 2 bases from J; bases unmatched to any gene: 6. Germline V gene lookup returns CDR1 SNHLY and CDR2 FYNNEI. The CDR3 loop spans 17 amino acids. The sample consisted of peripheral blood. The genes are TRBV2 and TRBJ2-3, with TRBD2 matching 15 bases. The clonotype comes from a man aged 18 to 29 who had recovered from COVID-19. CDR3 in DNA: TGTGCCAGCAGGCACGGACTAGCGGGAGGGCCCACAGATACGCAGTATTTT. Translation: CASRHGLAGGPTDTQYF.